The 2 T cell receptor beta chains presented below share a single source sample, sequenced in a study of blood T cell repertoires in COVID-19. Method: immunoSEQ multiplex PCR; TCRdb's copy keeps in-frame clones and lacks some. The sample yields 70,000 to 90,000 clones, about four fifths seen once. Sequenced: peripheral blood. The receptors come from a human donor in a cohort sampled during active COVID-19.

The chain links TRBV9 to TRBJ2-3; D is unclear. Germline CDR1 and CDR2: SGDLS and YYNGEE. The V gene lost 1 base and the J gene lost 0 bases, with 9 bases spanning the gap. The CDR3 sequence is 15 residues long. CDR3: CASSVLAVSTDTQYF. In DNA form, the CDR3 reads TGTGCCAGCAGCGTACTGGCGGTTAGCACAGATACGCAGTATTTT.

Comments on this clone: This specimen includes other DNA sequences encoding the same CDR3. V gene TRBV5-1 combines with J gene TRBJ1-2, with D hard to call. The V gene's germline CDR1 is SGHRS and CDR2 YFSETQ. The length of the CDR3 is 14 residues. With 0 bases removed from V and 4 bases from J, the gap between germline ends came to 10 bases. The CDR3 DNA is TGCGCCAGCAGCTTGGGCGGGTTGGGCTATGGCTACACCTTC. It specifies CASSLGGLGYGYTF.